The rows below give T cell receptor beta chains drawn from one sample of a study of OX40 agonist ivuxolimab in advanced cancers. Libraries were prepared by immunoSEQ multiplex PCR; TCRdb keeps only in-frame clonotypes and omits some of them. The sample contains about 93,000 clones, about 91% of which appear only once. Sequenced material: CD4+ or CD8+ T cells sorted from blood, taken in a trial of the OX40 agonist ivuxolimab. All receptors come from an adult with an advanced solid tumor such as melanoma, head and neck, liver or kidney cancer. The CDR3 runs from the conserved cysteine through the conserved F or W. Each record gives: J gene, V gene, CDR3 length, clone size, D gene, CDR3 protein, CDR3 DNA. A D gene is named only where the DNA matches it firmly. The listing skips clone size in some rows; elsewhere it reads once, few, many or a size class.

j_call: TRBJ2-2
v_call: TRBV4-1
cdr3_length: 17
clone_size: -
d_call: -
cdr3_aa: CASRLSFQGGNTGELFF
cdr3_nt: TGCGCCAGCAGACTCTCTTTCCAGGGGGGCAACACCGGGGAGCTGTTTTTT

j_call: TRBJ1-5
v_call: TRBV2
cdr3_length: 15
clone_size: -
d_call: -
cdr3_aa: CASSTMRISNQPQHF
cdr3_nt: TGTGCCAGCAGTACCATGCGGATTAGCAATCAGCCCCAGCATTTT

j_call: TRBJ2-7
v_call: TRBV13
cdr3_length: 16
clone_size: -
d_call: TRBD1
cdr3_aa: CASSLRWGQGSYEQYF
cdr3_nt: TGTGCCAGCAGCTTAAGATGGGGACAGGGGTCCTACGAGCAGTACTTC

j_call: TRBJ2-7
v_call: TRBV18
cdr3_length: 11
clone_size: -
d_call: -
cdr3_aa: CASSHGNEQYF
cdr3_nt: TGTGCCAGCTCACATGGGAACGAGCAGTACTTC

j_call: TRBJ1-4
v_call: TRBV28
cdr3_length: 14
clone_size: -
d_call: TRBD1
cdr3_aa: CASSLTGGNEKLFF
cdr3_nt: TGTGCCAGCAGCCTGACAGGGGGTAATGAAAAACTGTTTTTT

j_call: TRBJ2-5
v_call: TRBV5-1
cdr3_length: 14
clone_size: -
d_call: TRBD2
cdr3_aa: CASSLSGGRETQYF
cdr3_nt: TGCGCCAGCAGCTTGAGCGGGGGCAGGGAGACCCAGTACTTC

j_call: TRBJ2-7
v_call: TRBV10-3
cdr3_length: 15
clone_size: -
d_call: TRBD1
cdr3_aa: CAIGTGTELLYEQYF
cdr3_nt: TGTGCCATCGGGACCGGGACAGAGCTGCTCTACGAGCAGTACTTC

j_call: TRBJ2-3
v_call: TRBV25-1
cdr3_length: 10
clone_size: once
d_call: -
cdr3_aa: CASSKDTQYF
cdr3_nt: TGTGCCAGCAGTAAGGATACGCAGTATTTT

j_call: TRBJ2-3
v_call: TRBV20-1
cdr3_length: 11
clone_size: -
d_call: -
cdr3_aa: CSASLSDTQYF
cdr3_nt: TGCAGTGCTAGCCTCTCCGATACGCAGTATTTT

j_call: TRBJ2-7
v_call: TRBV18
cdr3_length: 14
clone_size: -
d_call: TRBD1
cdr3_aa: CASSPGTEVYEQYF
cdr3_nt: TGTGCCAGCTCTCCCGGGACAGAGGTCTACGAGCAGTACTTC

j_call: TRBJ2-7
v_call: TRBV2
cdr3_length: 12
clone_size: -
d_call: -
cdr3_aa: CASSAQGGASGF
cdr3_nt: TGTGCCAGCAGTGCCCAAGGAGGGGCCAGTGGATTC

j_call: TRBJ1-5
v_call: TRBV15
cdr3_length: 15
clone_size: -
d_call: TRBD1
cdr3_aa: CATSRRGTAPQPQHF
cdr3_nt: TGTGCCACCAGCAGAAGGGGGACAGCCCCTCAGCCCCAGCATTTT

j_call: TRBJ2-1
v_call: TRBV6-1
cdr3_length: 15
clone_size: -
d_call: TRBD2
cdr3_aa: CASSVGGSSYNEQFF
cdr3_nt: TGTGCCAGCAGTGTAGGCGGGAGCTCCTACAATGAGCAGTTCTTC

j_call: TRBJ2-2
v_call: TRBV5-1
cdr3_length: 15
clone_size: -
d_call: -
cdr3_aa: CASSLGWDNTGELFF
cdr3_nt: TGCGCCAGCAGCTTGGGCTGGGATAACACCGGGGAGCTGTTTTTT

j_call: TRBJ1-5
v_call: TRBV6-5
cdr3_length: 14
clone_size: -
d_call: -
cdr3_aa: CASGAGPQWQPQHF
cdr3_nt: TGTGCCAGCGGCGCGGGACCCCAGTGGCAGCCCCAGCATTTT

j_call: TRBJ2-7
v_call: TRBV10-1
cdr3_length: 15
clone_size: once
d_call: TRBD2
cdr3_aa: CASSEVAGGPWEQYF
cdr3_nt: TGCGCCAGCAGTGAGGTAGCGGGAGGGCCCTGGGAGCAGTACTTC

j_call: TRBJ1-2
v_call: TRBV5-6
cdr3_length: 14
clone_size: -
d_call: -
cdr3_aa: CASSLAPLIYGYTF
cdr3_nt: TGTGCCAGCAGCTTGGCACCGCTGATCTATGGCTACACCTTC

j_call: TRBJ2-4
v_call: TRBV2
cdr3_length: 15
clone_size: -
d_call: -
cdr3_aa: CASSGLTVAKNIQYF
cdr3_nt: TGTGCCAGCAGTGGACTGACAGTAGCCAAAAACATTCAGTACTTC

j_call: TRBJ2-7
v_call: TRBV5-1
cdr3_length: 15
clone_size: -
d_call: TRBD2
cdr3_aa: CASSSGTSGSYEQYF
cdr3_nt: TGCGCCAGCAGCTCGGGGACTAGCGGCTCCTACGAGCAGTACTTC

j_call: TRBJ2-7
v_call: TRBV27
cdr3_length: 14
clone_size: -
d_call: TRBD1
cdr3_aa: CASKVGTGGYEQYF
cdr3_nt: TGTGCCAGCAAAGTGGGGACAGGGGGCTACGAGCAGTACTTC

j_call: TRBJ1-3
v_call: TRBV2
cdr3_length: 14
clone_size: once
d_call: -
cdr3_aa: CASRAGGAGNTIYF
cdr3_nt: TGTGCCAGCAGAGCCGGGGGTGCTGGAAACACCATATATTTT

j_call: TRBJ2-2
v_call: TRBV25-1
cdr3_length: 18
clone_size: -
d_call: -
cdr3_aa: CASSGGLHGGWNTGELFF
cdr3_nt: TGTGCCAGCAGTGGAGGACTTCATGGAGGGTGGAACACCGGGGAGCTGTTTTTT

j_call: TRBJ2-7
v_call: TRBV7-6
cdr3_length: 15
clone_size: -
d_call: TRBD2
cdr3_aa: CASSPLLAGVHEQYF
cdr3_nt: TGTGCCAGCAGCCCTTTACTAGCGGGCGTCCACGAGCAGTACTTC

j_call: TRBJ1-4
v_call: TRBV25-1
cdr3_length: 15
clone_size: -
d_call: TRBD1
cdr3_aa: CASSQTGTGREKLFF
cdr3_nt: TGTGCCAGCAGTCAGACCGGGACAGGAAGGGAAAAACTGTTTTTT

j_call: TRBJ1-4
v_call: TRBV5-6
cdr3_length: 15
clone_size: -
d_call: -
cdr3_aa: CASSLLAGSNEKLFF
cdr3_nt: TGTGCCAGCAGCTTGCTGGCAGGGAGTAATGAAAAACTGTTTTTT

j_call: TRBJ2-7
v_call: TRBV11-1
cdr3_length: 15
clone_size: -
d_call: -
cdr3_aa: CASSLYAGSTYEQYF
cdr3_nt: TGTGCCAGCAGCTTATATGCAGGATCAACCTACGAGCAGTACTTC

j_call: TRBJ2-7
v_call: TRBV6-5
cdr3_length: 13
clone_size: -
d_call: TRBD1
cdr3_aa: CASREGQGYEQYF
cdr3_nt: TGTGCCAGCAGGGAGGGACAGGGCTACGAGCAGTACTTC

j_call: TRBJ1-3
v_call: TRBV30
cdr3_length: 13
clone_size: -
d_call: -
cdr3_aa: CAWSIKSGNTIYF
cdr3_nt: TGTGCCTGGAGTATCAAGTCCGGAAACACCATATATTTT

j_call: TRBJ2-1
v_call: TRBV7-2
cdr3_length: 13
clone_size: -
d_call: TRBD2
cdr3_aa: CASSPGLAAEQFF
cdr3_nt: TGTGCCAGCAGCCCGGGACTAGCAGCCGAGCAGTTCTTC

j_call: TRBJ1-3
v_call: TRBV11-2
cdr3_length: 13
clone_size: -
d_call: -
cdr3_aa: CASKLGVGNTIYF
cdr3_nt: TGTGCCAGCAAACTAGGGGTTGGAAACACCATATATTTT

j_call: TRBJ2-7
v_call: TRBV28
cdr3_length: 17
clone_size: -
d_call: TRBD2
cdr3_aa: CASSLGGSGQHPYEQYF
cdr3_nt: TGTGCCAGCAGTTTAGGCGGGAGCGGACAACACCCCTACGAGCAGTACTTC

j_call: TRBJ2-2
v_call: TRBV4-1
cdr3_length: 13
clone_size: once
d_call: -
cdr3_aa: CASSQVLTGELFF
cdr3_nt: TGCGCCAGCAGCCAAGTACTCACCGGGGAGCTGTTTTTT

j_call: TRBJ2-2
v_call: TRBV9
cdr3_length: 15
clone_size: once
d_call: -
cdr3_aa: CASSPRVVNTGELFF
cdr3_nt: TGTGCCAGCAGCCCCCGAGTTGTGAACACCGGGGAGCTGTTTTTT

j_call: TRBJ2-1
v_call: TRBV18
cdr3_length: 18
clone_size: -
d_call: -
cdr3_aa: CASSPPFGGSESGNEQFF
cdr3_nt: TGTGCCAGCTCACCACCGTTTGGGGGTAGCGAGTCTGGGAATGAGCAGTTCTTC

j_call: TRBJ1-4
v_call: TRBV28
cdr3_length: 11
clone_size: once
d_call: -
cdr3_aa: CASSFRGKLFF
cdr3_nt: TGTGCCAGCAGTTTCAGAGGAAAACTGTTTTTT

j_call: TRBJ1-5
v_call: TRBV28
cdr3_length: 14
clone_size: once
d_call: -
cdr3_aa: CASSLDRGTQPQHF
cdr3_nt: TGTGCCAGCAGTCTAGACAGAGGCACTCAGCCCCAGCATTTT

j_call: TRBJ2-5
v_call: TRBV7-2
cdr3_length: 13
clone_size: -
d_call: -
cdr3_aa: CASSLVAQETQYF
cdr3_nt: TGTGCCAGCAGCTTAGTGGCACAAGAGACCCAGTACTTC

j_call: TRBJ2-3
v_call: TRBV7-9
cdr3_length: 13
clone_size: few
d_call: -
cdr3_aa: CASSLTPGDTQYF
cdr3_nt: TGTGCCAGCAGCTTAACTCCCGGAGATACGCAGTATTTT

j_call: TRBJ1-3
v_call: TRBV4-1
cdr3_length: 16
clone_size: -
d_call: -
cdr3_aa: CASSLDAPGTGNTIYF
cdr3_nt: TGCGCCAGCAGCCTGGACGCTCCCGGGACGGGAAACACCATATATTTT

j_call: TRBJ1-2
v_call: TRBV11-1
cdr3_length: 13
clone_size: -
d_call: TRBD1
cdr3_aa: CASSIQGWDGYTF
cdr3_nt: TGTGCCAGCAGCATACAGGGGTGGGACGGCTACACCTTC

j_call: TRBJ2-1
v_call: TRBV10-3
cdr3_length: 11
clone_size: once
d_call: -
cdr3_aa: CAIGWGDEQFF
cdr3_nt: TGTGCCATCGGCTGGGGGGATGAGCAGTTCTTC

j_call: TRBJ1-1
v_call: TRBV27
cdr3_length: 11
clone_size: -
d_call: -
cdr3_aa: CASSFPFLGPF
cdr3_nt: TGTGCCAGCAGTTTTCCCTTCCTAGGTCCCTTT

j_call: TRBJ2-1
v_call: TRBV15
cdr3_length: 16
clone_size: once
d_call: TRBD2
cdr3_aa: CATSRDRASGYNEQFF
cdr3_nt: TGTGCCACCAGCAGAGATAGGGCTAGCGGATACAATGAGCAGTTCTTC

j_call: TRBJ2-3
v_call: TRBV2
cdr3_length: 13
clone_size: -
d_call: -
cdr3_aa: CASSRGSTDTQYF
cdr3_nt: TGTGCCAGCAGCCGCGGGAGCACAGATACGCAGTATTTT

j_call: TRBJ2-7
v_call: TRBV7-3
cdr3_length: 15
clone_size: -
d_call: TRBD2
cdr3_aa: CASSLIAGPNYEQYF
cdr3_nt: TGTGCCAGCAGCTTAATAGCGGGTCCGAACTACGAGCAGTACTTC

j_call: TRBJ2-1
v_call: TRBV28
cdr3_length: 15
clone_size: -
d_call: TRBD2
cdr3_aa: CASSLSGISYNEQFF
cdr3_nt: TGTGCCAGCAGTTTAAGCGGGATTTCCTACAATGAGCAGTTCTTC

j_call: TRBJ2-3
v_call: TRBV4-1
cdr3_length: 16
clone_size: once
d_call: -
cdr3_aa: CASSPGGRALTDTQYF
cdr3_nt: TGCGCCAGCAGCCCTGGAGGCAGGGCTCTCACAGATACGCAGTATTTT

j_call: TRBJ1-3
v_call: TRBV7-2
cdr3_length: 15
clone_size: -
d_call: TRBD1
cdr3_aa: CASSFLTGVGNTIYF
cdr3_nt: TGTGCCAGCAGCTTTCTTACAGGGGTAGGAAACACCATATATTTT